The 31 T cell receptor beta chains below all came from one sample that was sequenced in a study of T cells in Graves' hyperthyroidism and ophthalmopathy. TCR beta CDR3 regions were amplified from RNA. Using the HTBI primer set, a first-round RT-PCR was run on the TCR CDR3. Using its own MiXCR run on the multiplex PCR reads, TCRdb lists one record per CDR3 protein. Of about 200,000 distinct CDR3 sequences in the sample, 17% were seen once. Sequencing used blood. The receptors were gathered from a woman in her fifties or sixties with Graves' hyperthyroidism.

The CDR3 here is CSVEEGPAGTYF. The DNA for the CDR3 is TGCAGCGTTGAAGAAGGACCCGCGGGGACTTACTTC. The chain is built from TRBV29-1 and TRBJ2-5; D is possibly TRBD2 (6 bases). V lost 0 bases and J 14 bases, leaving 16 bases between the germline ends. CDR1 and CDR2 (germline): SQVTM, ANQGSEA. CDR3 length equals 12 residues.

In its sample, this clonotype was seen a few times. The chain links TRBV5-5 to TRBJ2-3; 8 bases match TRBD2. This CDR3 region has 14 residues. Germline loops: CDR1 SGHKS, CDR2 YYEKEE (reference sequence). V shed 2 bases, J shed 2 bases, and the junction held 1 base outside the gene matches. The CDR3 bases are TGTGCCAGCAGCTTTAGCGGGGACACAGATACGCAGTATTTT. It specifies CASSFSGDTDTQYF.

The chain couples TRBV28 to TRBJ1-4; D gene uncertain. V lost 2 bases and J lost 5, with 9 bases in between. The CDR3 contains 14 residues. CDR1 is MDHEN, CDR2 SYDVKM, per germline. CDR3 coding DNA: TGTGCCAGCAGTTTAGAGGGTTACAATGAAAAACTGTTTTTT. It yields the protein CASSLEGYNEKLFF. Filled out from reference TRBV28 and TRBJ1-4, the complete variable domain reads DVKVTQSSRYLVKRTGEKVFLECVQDMDHENMFWYRQDPGLGLRLIYFSYDVKMKEKGDIPEGYSVSREKKERFSLILESASTNQTSMYLCASSLEGYNEKLFFGSGTQLSVL.

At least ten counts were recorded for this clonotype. The CDR3 protein is CATMGGGLNTEAFF. The CDR3 nucleotides are TGTGCCACCATGGGCGGGGGATTGAACACTGAAGCTTTCTTT. The chain has TRBV24-1 and TRBJ1-1; a weak D match, TRBD1 (5 bases). With 8 bases removed from V and 0 bases from J, the gap between germline ends came to 12 bases. CDR3 length: 14 residues. Germline CDR1 and CDR2: KGHDR and SFDVKD.

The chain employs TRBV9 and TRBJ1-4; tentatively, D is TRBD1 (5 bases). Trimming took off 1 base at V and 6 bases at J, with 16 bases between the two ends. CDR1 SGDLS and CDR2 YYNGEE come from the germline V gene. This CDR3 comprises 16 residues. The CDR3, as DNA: TGTGCCAGCAGCGTAACCCCGACATGGGGCGATGAAAAACTGTTTTTT. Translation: CASSVTPTWGDEKLFF.

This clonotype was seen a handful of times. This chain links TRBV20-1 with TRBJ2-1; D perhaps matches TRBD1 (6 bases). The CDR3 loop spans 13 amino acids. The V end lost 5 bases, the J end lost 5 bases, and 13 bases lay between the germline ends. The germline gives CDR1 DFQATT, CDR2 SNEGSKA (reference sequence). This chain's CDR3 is CSALQGPNNEQFF. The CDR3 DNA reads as TGCAGTGCTCTTCAGGGGCCCAACAATGAGCAGTTCTTC.

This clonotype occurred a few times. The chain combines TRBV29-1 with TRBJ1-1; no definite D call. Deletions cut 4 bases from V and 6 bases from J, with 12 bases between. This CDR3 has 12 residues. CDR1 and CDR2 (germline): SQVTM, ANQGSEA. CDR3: CSVVSGGAEAFF. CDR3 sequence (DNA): TGCAGCGTTGTATCGGGTGGAGCTGAAGCTTTCTTT.

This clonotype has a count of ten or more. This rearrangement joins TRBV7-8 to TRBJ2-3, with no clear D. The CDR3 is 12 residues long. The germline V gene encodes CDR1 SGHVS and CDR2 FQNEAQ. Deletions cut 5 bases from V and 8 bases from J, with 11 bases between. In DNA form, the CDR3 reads TGTGCCAGCAGCACGCAGGATGGTACGCAGTATTTT. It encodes CASSTQDGTQYF.

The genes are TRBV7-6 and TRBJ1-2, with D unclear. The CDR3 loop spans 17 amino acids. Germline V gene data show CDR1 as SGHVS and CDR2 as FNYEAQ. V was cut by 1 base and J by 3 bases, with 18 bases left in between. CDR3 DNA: TGTGCCAGCAGCTTAGATCCAGGATCTCCCTGGGACTATGGCTACACCTTC. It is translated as CASSLDPGSPWDYGYTF.

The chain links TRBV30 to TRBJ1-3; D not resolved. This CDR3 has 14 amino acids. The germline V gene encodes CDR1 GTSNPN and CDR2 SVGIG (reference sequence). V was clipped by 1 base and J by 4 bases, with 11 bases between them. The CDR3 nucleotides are TGTGCCTGGAGTGCTGTACGGGTAGGAAACACCATATATTTT. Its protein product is CAWSAVRVGNTIYF.

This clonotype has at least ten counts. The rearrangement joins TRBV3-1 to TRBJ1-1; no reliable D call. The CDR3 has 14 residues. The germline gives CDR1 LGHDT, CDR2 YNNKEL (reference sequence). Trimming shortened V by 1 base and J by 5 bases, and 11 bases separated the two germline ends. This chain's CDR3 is CASSQVFSGTEAFF. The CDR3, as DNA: TGTGCCAGCAGCCAAGTATTTAGCGGAACTGAAGCTTTCTTT.

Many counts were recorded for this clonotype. This CDR3 is CATSDPRGQDEQYF. CDR3 coding DNA: TGTGCCACCAGTGATCCGAGGGGGCAGGACGAGCAGTACTTC. The V gene is TRBV24-1, the J gene TRBJ2-7; 7 nucleotides agree with TRBD1. CDR3 length: 14 residues. Unmatched junction bases numbered 6, after V lost 3 bases and J lost 5 bases. From germline, CDR1 is KGHDR and CDR2 SFDVKD.

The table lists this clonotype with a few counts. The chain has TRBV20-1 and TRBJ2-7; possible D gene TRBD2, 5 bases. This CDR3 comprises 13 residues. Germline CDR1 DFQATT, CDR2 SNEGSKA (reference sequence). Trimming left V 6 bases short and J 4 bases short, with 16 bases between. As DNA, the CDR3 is TGCAGTGCGGATATCCGGGGTGGGTACGAGCAGTACTTC. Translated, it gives CSADIRGGYEQYF.

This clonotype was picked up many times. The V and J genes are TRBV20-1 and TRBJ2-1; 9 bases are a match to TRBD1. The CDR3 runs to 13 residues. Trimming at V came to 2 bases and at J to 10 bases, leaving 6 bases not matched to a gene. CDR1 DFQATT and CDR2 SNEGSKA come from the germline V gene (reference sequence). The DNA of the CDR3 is TGCAGTGCTAGAAGGGACAGGGCGGGAGAGCAGTTCTTC. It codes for CSARRDRAGEQFF.

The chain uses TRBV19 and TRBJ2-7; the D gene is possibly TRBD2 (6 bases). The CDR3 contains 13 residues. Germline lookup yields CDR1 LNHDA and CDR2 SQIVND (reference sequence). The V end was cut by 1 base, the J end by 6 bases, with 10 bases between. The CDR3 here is CASSIVEGIEQYF. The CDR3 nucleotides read TGTGCCAGTAGTATAGTGGAGGGTATCGAGCAGTACTTC.

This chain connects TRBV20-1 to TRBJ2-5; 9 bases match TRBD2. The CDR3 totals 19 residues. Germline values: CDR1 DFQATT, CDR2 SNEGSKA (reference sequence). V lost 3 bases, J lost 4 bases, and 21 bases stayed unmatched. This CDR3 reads CSASIPLREGRFVVETQYF. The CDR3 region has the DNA TGCAGTGCTAGTATTCCATTGCGGGAGGGCCGGTTCGTGGTAGAGACCCAGTACTTC.

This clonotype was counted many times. The CDR3 DNA follows: TGTGCCACCGAGGGGCAGGGGACCACTGAAGCTTTCTTT. Protein: CATEGQGTTEAFF. This sequence joins TRBV2 and TRBJ1-1; tentatively, D is TRBD1 (6 bases). Trimming stripped 10 bases from V and 4 bases from J, with 16 bases between. There are 13 residues in the CDR3. Germline loops: CDR1 SNHLY, CDR2 FYNNEI. Variable domain in full (rest from reference TRBV2 and TRBJ1-1): EPEVTQTPSHQVTQMGQEVILRCVPISNHLYFYWYRQILGQKVEFLVSFYNNEISEKSEIFDDQFSVERPDGSNFTLKIRSTKLEDSAMYFCATEGQGTTEAFFGQGTRLTVV.

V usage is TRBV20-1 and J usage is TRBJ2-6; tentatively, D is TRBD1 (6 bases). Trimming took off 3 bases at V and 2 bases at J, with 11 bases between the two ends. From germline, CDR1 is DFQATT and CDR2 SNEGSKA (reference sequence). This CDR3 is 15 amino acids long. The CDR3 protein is CSASHRVAGANVLTF. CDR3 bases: TGCAGTGCTAGTCACAGGGTGGCTGGGGCCAACGTCCTGACTTTC.

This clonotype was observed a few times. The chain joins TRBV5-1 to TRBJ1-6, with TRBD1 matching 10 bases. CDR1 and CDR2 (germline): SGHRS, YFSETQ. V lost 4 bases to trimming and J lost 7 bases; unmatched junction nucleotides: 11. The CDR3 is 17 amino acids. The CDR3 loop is CASSPTRWGQGNSPLHF. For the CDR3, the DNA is TGCGCCAGCAGCCCAACAAGGTGGGGACAGGGGAATTCACCCCTCCACTTT. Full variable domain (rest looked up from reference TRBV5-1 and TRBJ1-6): KAGVTQTPRYLIKTRGQQVTLSCSPISGHRSVSWYQQTPGQGLQFLFEYFSETQRNKGNFPGRFSGRQFSNSRSEMNVSTLELGDSALYLCASSPTRWGQGNSPLHFGNGTRLTVT.

The CDR3 is CASSLPGQGREQFF. The CDR3, as DNA: TGTGCCAGCAGCCTCCCGGGACAGGGCCGTGAGCAGTTCTTC. The chain carries TRBV5-6 and TRBJ2-1; TRBD1 aligns across 9 bases. Germline trimming cut 4 bases from V and 9 bases from J; bases unmatched to any gene: 8. Per the germline V gene, CDR1 is SGHDT and CDR2 is YYEEEE. CDR3 length: 14 amino acids.

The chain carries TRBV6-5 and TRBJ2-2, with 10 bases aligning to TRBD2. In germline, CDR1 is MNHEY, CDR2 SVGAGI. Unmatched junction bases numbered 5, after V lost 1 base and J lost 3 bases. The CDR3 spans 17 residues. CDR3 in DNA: TGTGCCAGCAGTTACTTACTAGCGGGAAGGGACACCGGGGAGCTGTTTTTT. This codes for CASSYLLAGRDTGELFF.

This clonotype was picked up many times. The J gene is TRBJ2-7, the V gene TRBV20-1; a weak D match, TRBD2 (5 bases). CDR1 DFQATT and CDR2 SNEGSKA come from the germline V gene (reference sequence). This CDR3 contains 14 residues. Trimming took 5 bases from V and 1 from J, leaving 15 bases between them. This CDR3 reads CSARGSGRSYEQYF. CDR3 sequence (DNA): TGCAGTGCTCGAGGGAGCGGCCGGTCCTACGAGCAGTACTTC.

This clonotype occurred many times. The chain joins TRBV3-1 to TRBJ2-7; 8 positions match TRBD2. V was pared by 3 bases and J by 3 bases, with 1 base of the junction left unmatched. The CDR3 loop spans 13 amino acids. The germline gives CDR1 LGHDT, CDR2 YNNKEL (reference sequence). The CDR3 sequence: CASSQSGSYEQYF. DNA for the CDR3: TGTGCCAGCAGCCAGAGCGGGAGCTACGAGCAGTACTTC.

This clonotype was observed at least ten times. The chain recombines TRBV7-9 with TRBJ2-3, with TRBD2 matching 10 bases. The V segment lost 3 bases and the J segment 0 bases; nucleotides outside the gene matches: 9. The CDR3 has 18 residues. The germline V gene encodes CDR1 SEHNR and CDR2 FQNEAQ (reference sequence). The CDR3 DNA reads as TGTGCCAGCAGCTTTGCCGGGACTAGCGCCTCTAGCACAGATACGCAGTATTTT. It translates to CASSFAGTSASSTDTQYF. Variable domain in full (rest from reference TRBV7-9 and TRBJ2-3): DTGVSQNPRHKITKRGQNVTFRCDPISEHNRLYWYRQTLGQGPEFLTYFQNEAQLEKSRLLSDRFSAERPKGSFSTLEIQRTEQGDSAMYLCASSFAGTSASSTDTQYFGPGTRLTVL.

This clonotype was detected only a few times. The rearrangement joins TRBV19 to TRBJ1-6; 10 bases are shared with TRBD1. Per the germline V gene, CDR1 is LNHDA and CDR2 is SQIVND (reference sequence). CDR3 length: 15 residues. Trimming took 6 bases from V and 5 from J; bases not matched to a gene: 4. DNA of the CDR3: TGTGCCAGTAGAACCGGGACAGGGGATAATTCACCCCTCCACTTT. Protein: CASRTGTGDNSPLHF.

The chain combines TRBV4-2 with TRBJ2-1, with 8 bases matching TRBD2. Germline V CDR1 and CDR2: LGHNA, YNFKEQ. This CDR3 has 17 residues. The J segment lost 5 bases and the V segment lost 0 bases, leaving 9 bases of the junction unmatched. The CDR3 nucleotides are TGTGCCAGCAGCCAAGAGGTCCCGGGCGGGGGGAACAATGAGCAGTTCTTC. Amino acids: CASSQEVPGGGNNEQFF.

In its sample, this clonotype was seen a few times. CDR3 residues: CSARELTSTDTQHF. The DNA for the CDR3 is TGCAGTGCTAGAGAACTAACTAGCACAGATACGCAGCATTTT. This sequence joins TRBV20-1 and TRBJ2-3; D remains ambiguous. The J call may not be correct, given that the DNA end is closer to TRBJ1-5. The CDR3 is made up of 14 amino acids. The germline CDR1 and CDR2 sequences are DFQATT and SNEGSKA (reference sequence).

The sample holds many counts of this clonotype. CDR3: CASSGTDHYGYTF. The CDR3, as DNA: TGTGCCAGCAGTGGGACAGATCACTATGGCTACACCTTC. This rearrangement joins TRBV28 to TRBJ1-2; 7 positions match TRBD1. This CDR3 contains 13 residues. Germline V CDR1 and CDR2: MDHEN, SYDVKM. The trim removed 5 bases at V and 3 bases at J, leaving 3 bases unmatched.

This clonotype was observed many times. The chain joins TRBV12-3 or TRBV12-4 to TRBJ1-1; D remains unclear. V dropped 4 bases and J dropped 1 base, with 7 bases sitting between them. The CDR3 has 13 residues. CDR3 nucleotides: TGTGCCAGCAGTTCCGTACCGAACACTGAAGCTTTCTTT. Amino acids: CASSSVPNTEAFF.

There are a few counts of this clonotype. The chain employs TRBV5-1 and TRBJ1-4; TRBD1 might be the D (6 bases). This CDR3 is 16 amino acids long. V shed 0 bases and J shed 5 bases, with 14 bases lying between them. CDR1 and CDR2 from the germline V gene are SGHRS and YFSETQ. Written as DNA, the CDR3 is TGCGCCAGCAGCTTGGCCTCCGTCAGGGGCAATGAAAAACTGTTTTTT. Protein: CASSLASVRGNEKLFF.

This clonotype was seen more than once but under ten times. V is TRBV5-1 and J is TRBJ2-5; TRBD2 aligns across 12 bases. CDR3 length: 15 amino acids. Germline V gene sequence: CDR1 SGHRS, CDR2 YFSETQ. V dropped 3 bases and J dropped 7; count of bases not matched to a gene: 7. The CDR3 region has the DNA TGCGCCAGCAGCTCTCGGACTAGCGGGACCCGGACCCAGTACTTC. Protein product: CASSSRTSGTRTQYF.